The 16 T cell receptor beta chains given below trace back to one sample, sequenced in a study of T cells in Graves' hyperthyroidism and ophthalmopathy. Researchers took RNA transcripts and amplified the TCR beta CDR3 regions from them. The HTBI primer set drove a first-round RT-PCR of the TCR CDR3. TCRdb reprocessed the multiplex PCR reads with MiXCR, giving one entry per CDR3 protein. Of hundreds of thousands of distinct CDR3 sequences listed, roughly 40% are singletons. Sequencing was performed on blood. These receptors came from a man aged 18 to 30 with Graves' hyperthyroidism.

This clonotype has at least ten counts. This chain joins TRBV20-1 and TRBJ1-5, with D hard to call. Trimming took off 7 bases at V and 0 bases at J, with 10 bases between the two ends. The CDR3 extends over 13 amino acids. The germline CDR1 and CDR2 sequences are DFQATT and SNEGSKA (reference sequence). The chain's CDR3 is CSVMRYSNQPQHF. DNA of the CDR3: TGCAGTGTAATGAGGTATAGCAATCAGCCCCAGCATTTT.

This clonotype has ten or more counts. The CDR3 nucleotides are TGTGCCAGCAGTGAGAGCAGGGCCCCTAATTCACCCCTCCACTTT. Residues: CASSESRAPNSPLHF. The chain combines TRBV2 with TRBJ1-6; D possibly corresponds to TRBD1 (5 bases). The germline gives CDR1 SNHLY, CDR2 FYNNEI. The CDR3 length is 15 residues. V was trimmed by 3 bases and J by 6 bases, leaving 12 bases between them.

The J gene is TRBJ2-4, the V gene TRBV16, with TRBD1 matching 9 bases. Germline-derived CDR1 and CDR2 are KGHSY and FQNENV. Trimming took 6 bases from V and 3 from J; bases not matched to a gene: 12. The CDR3 sequence is 17 residues long. CDR3 DNA: TGTGCCAGCAGTGTTCGACAGGGGGAAAGGGGCAAAAACATTCAGTACTTC. This translates into CASSVRQGERGKNIQYF.

With regard to this clonotype: Just one base apart from a much larger clone, this may be a read error. Without the conserved terminal phenylalanine or tryptophan, this CDR3 likely stems from a read error. The chain couples TRBV20-1 to TRBJ1-1, with D perhaps matching TRBD1 (5 bases). CDR1 is DFQATT, CDR2 SNEGSKA, per germline (reference sequence). Trimming pared 3 bases from V and 1 base from J, leaving 12 bases between. The CDR3 has 14 amino acids. The DNA of the CDR3 is TGCAGTGCTAGGATCGGGGCAGCGAACACTGAAGCTTTCCTT. Its translation is CSARIGAANTEAFL.

This clonotype was recorded many times. The V gene is TRBV7-6, the J gene TRBJ1-1; D is perhaps TRBD1 (5 bases). V was clipped by 1 base and J by 4 bases, with 10 bases between them. This CDR3 spans 14 amino acids. Germline CDR1 and CDR2: SGHVS and FNYEAQ. The CDR3 loop is CASSLGREGTEAFF. CDR3 in DNA: TGTGCCAGCAGCTTAGGCAGGGAAGGCACTGAAGCTTTCTTT.

The rearrangement joins TRBV12-3 or TRBV12-4 to TRBJ2-5; the D gene is possibly TRBD1 (8 bases). The CDR3 covers 15 residues. V was pared by 3 bases and J by 4 bases, with 15 bases between. The CDR3 loop is CASSFDRGGGETQYF. CDR3 DNA sequence: TGTGCCAGCAGTTTTGACAGGGGAGGGGGAGAGACCCAGTACTTC.

V usage is TRBV2 and J usage is TRBJ1-6; 9 nucleotides agree with TRBD1. J lost 8 bases, V lost 5 bases, and 4 bases had no gene match. CDR3 length equals 14 residues. Germline CDR1 reads SNHLY; CDR2 reads FYNNEI. Here the CDR3 reads CASSSQGADSPLHF. The DNA for the CDR3 is TGTGCCAGCAGTTCACAGGGGGCAGATTCACCCCTCCACTTT. The whole variable domain, filled in from reference TRBV2 and TRBJ1-6, reads EPEVTQTPSHQVTQMGQEVILRCVPISNHLYFYWYRQILGQKVEFLVSFYNNEISEKSEIFDDQFSVERPDGSNFTLKIRSTKLEDSAMYFCASSSQGADSPLHFGNGTRLTVT.

The chain uses TRBV29-1 and TRBJ1-1; D may be TRBD1 (5 bases). This CDR3 is 16 amino acids long. Trimming stripped 4 bases from V and 0 bases from J, with 18 bases between. CDR1 is SQVTM, CDR2 ANQGSEA, per germline. In DNA form, the CDR3 reads TGCAGCGTTGGAGGACCCTCCGGGGCGATGAACACTGAAGCTTTCTTT. Protein sequence: CSVGGPSGAMNTEAFF.

This sequence joins TRBV7-2 and TRBJ2-7; TRBD1 agrees at 8 bases. The germline gives CDR1 SGHTA, CDR2 FQGNSA. The CDR3 extends over 14 amino acids. After removal of 6 bases from V and 5 bases from J, the junction contained 9 bases not matched to a gene. The CDR3 sequence is CASSSLGQEDEQYF. CDR3 nucleotide sequence: TGTGCCAGCAGTTCCTTGGGACAGGAAGACGAGCAGTACTTC.

This clonotype was recorded a few times. The chain is built from TRBV12-3 or TRBV12-4 and TRBJ1-5; D is unresolved. V lost 1 base and J lost 0, with 7 bases in between. The CDR3 covers 15 residues. CDR3 DNA sequence: TGTGCCAGCAGTTTAGGGGAATTTAGCAATCAGCCCCAGCATTTT. Its translation is CASSLGEFSNQPQHF.

This clonotype was counted once. This chain's CDR3 is CASSQGRVAGFDYEQYF. CDR3 in DNA: TGCGCCAGCAGCCAAGGACGAGTAGCGGGGTTCGACTACGAGCAGTACTTC. The chain uses TRBV4-1 and TRBJ2-7; 8 nucleotides line up with TRBD2. CDR1 is MGHRA and CDR2 is YSYEKL in the germline V gene. This CDR3 region has 17 residues. With V trimmed by 1 base and J by 3 bases, 11 bases remained unmatched.

This clonotype was picked up many times. The chain couples TRBV7-2 to TRBJ2-7; D might be TRBD1 (5 bases). V lost 3 bases and J lost 5, with 17 bases in between. The CDR3 is 15 amino acids. The germline V gene encodes CDR1 SGHTA and CDR2 FQGNSA. The CDR3: CASSLTWGRNHEQYF. CDR3 nucleotides: TGTGCCAGCAGCTTGACGTGGGGCCGGAACCACGAGCAGTACTTC.

The rearrangement links TRBV7-9 to TRBJ2-7; D possibly corresponds to TRBD1 (6 bases). Germline CDR1 and CDR2: SEHNR and FQNEAQ (reference sequence). This CDR3 contains 14 residues. V lost 7 bases to trimming and J lost 2 bases, with 15 bases between them. CDR3: CASNKPDRPYEQYF. The CDR3 DNA follows: TGTGCCAGCAACAAACCCGACAGGCCCTACGAGCAGTACTTC.

Regarding this clonotype: A much larger clone lies a single base off, so this may be a read error. The V call is TRBV19, the J call TRBJ1-1; weak D call: TRBD1 (5 bases). The V gene's germline CDR1 is LNHDA and CDR2 SQIVND (reference sequence). This CDR3 is 14 amino acids long. V dropped 4 bases and J dropped 4 bases, with 13 bases sitting between them. CDR3 protein: CASSTTRAGTEAFF. The CDR3 nucleotides read TGTGCCAGTAGTACCACCAGGGCGGGCACTGAAGCTTTCTTT. Variable domain in full (rest from reference TRBV19 and TRBJ1-1): DGGITQSPKYLFRKEGQNVTLSCEQNLNHDAMYWYRQDPGQGLRLIYYSQIVNDFQKGDIAEGYSVSREKKESFPLTVTSAQKNPTAFYLCASSTTRAGTEAFFGQGTRLTVV.

The table lists this clonotype with many counts. This sequence joins TRBV29-1 and TRBJ2-7, with 9 nucleotides matching TRBD2. The junction had 6 bases not matched to a gene; V was cut back by 3 bases and J by 0 bases. Germline values: CDR1 SQVTM, CDR2 ANQGSEA. CDR3 size: 15 residues. CDR3 nucleotides: TGCAGCGTTGATGGGGGTAGCGGGAGCTCCTACGAGCAGTACTTC. Translating gives CSVDGGSGSSYEQYF.

In this sample, this clonotype turned up a few times. The chain uses TRBV2 and TRBJ1-2; 10 bases are a match to TRBD1. CDR1 and CDR2 (germline): SNHLY, FYNNEI. Unmatched junction bases numbered 6, after V lost 8 bases and J lost 3 bases. There are 14 residues in the CDR3. The CDR3 reads CASSRTGGDYGYTF. CDR3 nucleotide sequence: TGTGCCAGCTCACGGACAGGGGGAGACTATGGCTACACCTTC.